This TCR beta chain was recovered during a study of CD8+ T cells in alopecia areata. Study outcomes and limitations: The study found tofacitinib significantly decreased scalp clonality and expanded CD8+ clones among the top 100.

As for treatment: oral pan-JAK inhibitor, 5-10 mg twice daily. Extraction and reverse transcription of RNA yielded cDNA as the sequencing template. Some clones are missing from TCRdb's copy, which holds only in-frame ones; the method was immunoSEQ multiplex PCR. The table includes roughly 250,000 clones, 60% detected once. V was pared by 5 bases and J by 1 base, with 20 bases between. The CDR3 extends over 17 amino acids. Per germline, CDR1 SEHNR and CDR2 FQNEAQ (reference sequence). For this clone: The target antigen is unknown.

The V gene is TRBV7-9, the J gene TRBJ1-1; a weak D match, TRBD1 (5 bases). This material consisted of CD4+ T cells sorted from blood, taken at week 52, from a patient treated with tofacitinib. The clonotype comes from a human donor with alopecia areata. CDR3 amino acids: CASSQGAQGLPNTEAFF. The DNA of the CDR3 is TGTGCCAGCAGCCAAGGGGCGCAGGGTCTACCGAACACTGAAGCTTTCTTT.